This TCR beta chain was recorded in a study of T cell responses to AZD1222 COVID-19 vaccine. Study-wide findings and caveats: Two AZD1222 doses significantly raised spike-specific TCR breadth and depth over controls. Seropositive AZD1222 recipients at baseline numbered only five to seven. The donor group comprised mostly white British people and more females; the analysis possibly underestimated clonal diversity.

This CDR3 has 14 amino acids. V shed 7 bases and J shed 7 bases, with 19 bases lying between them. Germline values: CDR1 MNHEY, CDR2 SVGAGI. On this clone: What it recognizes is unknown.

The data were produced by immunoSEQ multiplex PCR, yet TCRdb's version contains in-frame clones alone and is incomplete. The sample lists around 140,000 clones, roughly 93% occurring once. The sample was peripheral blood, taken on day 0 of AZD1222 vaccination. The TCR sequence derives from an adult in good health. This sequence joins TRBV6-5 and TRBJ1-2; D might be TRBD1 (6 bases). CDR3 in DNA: TGTGCCAGCACCATTGTGGGGGGCGCGGGTGGCTACACCTTC. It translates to CASTIVGGAGGYTF.